These 17 T cell receptor beta chains were sequenced from one sample in a study of early T cells in non-severe SARS-CoV-2 infection. TCRdb reanalysed the 5' RACE reads using MiXCR and keeps one entry per CDR3 protein. This table holds 45,000 to 50,000 distinct CDR3 sequences, over 5% found once. Sequencing was done on a sample of whole blood. The receptors here all came from an adult who was a healthcare worker with PCR-confirmed SARS-CoV-2 infection or an uninfected control (not recorded which).

The V gene is TRBV7-6, the J gene TRBJ1-1; 7 bases fit TRBD1. Germline V gene data show CDR1 as SGHVS and CDR2 as FNYEAQ. The ends lost 4 bases at V and 4 bases at J; junction bases unmatched: 6. The CDR3 spans 14 residues. CDR3: CASSSTGMGTEAFF. In nucleotides, the CDR3 is TGTGCCAGCAGCTCGACAGGGATGGGCACTGAAGCTTTCTTT.

This chain uses TRBV2 with TRBJ1-6, with 9 positions matching TRBD1. CDR1 SNHLY and CDR2 FYNNEI come from the germline V gene. The CDR3 spans 16 residues. The trim removed 5 bases at V and 5 bases at J, leaving 7 bases unmatched. CDR3 DNA: TGTGCCAGCAGTATTTTTGGGACAGGGAATAATTCACCCCTCCACTTT. Translated, it gives CASSIFGTGNNSPLHF.

This clonotype occurred a few times. V is TRBV5-1 and J is TRBJ2-7; 11 nucleotides match TRBD1. The germline CDR1 and CDR2 sequences are SGHRS and YFSETQ. J lost 6 bases, V lost 5 bases, and 7 bases had no gene match. The CDR3 loop spans 14 amino acids. The CDR3 region has the DNA TGCGCCAGCAGTTATACCGGGACAGGGGGCGAGCAGTACTTC. Translated, it gives CASSYTGTGGEQYF.

This clonotype was picked up many times. The chain couples TRBV4-2 to TRBJ2-2, with 8 nucleotides matching TRBD2. CDR1 LGHNA and CDR2 YNFKEQ come from the germline V gene. Germline trimming cut 6 bases from V and 2 bases from J; bases unmatched to any gene: 11. This CDR3 contains 17 residues. The CDR3 spells CASSRISGAFNTGELFF. CDR3 in DNA: TGTGCCAGCAGTAGGATTAGCGGGGCCTTTAACACCGGGGAGCTGTTTTTT.

This clonotype occurred many times. This chain links TRBV7-2 with TRBJ1-5; 10 bases fit TRBD1. CDR1 and CDR2 from the germline V gene are SGHTA and FQGNSA. The CDR3 sequence is 14 residues long. V was clipped by 5 bases and J by 7 bases; unmatched bases: 5. The CDR3 DNA follows: TGTGCCAGCAGCACCGGACAGGGGGGACAGCCCCAGCATTTT. This encodes CASSTGQGGQPQHF.

This clonotype was counted ten times or more. This chain links TRBV29-1 with TRBJ2-7, with TRBD1 identical over 9 bases. The junction had 5 bases not matched to a gene; V was cut back by 4 bases and J by 4 bases. This CDR3 contains 13 residues. Germline CDR1 is SQVTM and CDR2 is ANQGSEA. CDR3: CSVGLGQGYEQYF. The DNA of the CDR3 is TGCAGCGTTGGCTTGGGACAGGGATACGAGCAGTACTTC.

In its sample, this clonotype was seen many times. The chain recombines TRBV6-5 with TRBJ2-7; possible D gene TRBD1, 6 bases. The length of the CDR3 is 16 residues. The V gene's germline CDR1 is MNHEY and CDR2 SVGAGI. Trimming took off 5 bases at V and 9 bases at J, with 26 bases between the two ends. CDR3 nucleotide sequence: TGTGCCAGCAGTCAACCTAATCCGAGACAGGTCCCCCTGCAGTACTTC. Protein product: CASSQPNPRQVPLQYF.

Ten or more counts support this clonotype. Here the CDR3 DNA reads TGTGCCAGTAGGGGCCGGATGACAGGGGGCATCGACGAGCAGTACTTC. Protein product: CASRGRMTGGIDEQYF. This rearrangement joins TRBV19 to TRBJ2-7; 10 nucleotides match TRBD1. Germline CDR1 and CDR2: LNHDA and SQIVND (reference sequence). The CDR3 covers 16 residues. With V trimmed by 6 bases and J by 5 bases, 13 bases remained unmatched.

This clonotype has ten or more counts. The chain couples TRBV14 to TRBJ2-1, with 13 bases that match TRBD2. Germline V CDR1 and CDR2: SGHDN, FVKESK. The CDR3 is 15 amino acids. Trimming took 0 bases from V and 15 from J; bases not matched to a gene: 8. Here the CDR3 reads CASSQDLLAGGARFF. In DNA form, the CDR3 reads TGTGCCAGCAGCCAAGATTTACTAGCGGGAGGGGCCCGGTTCTTC.

This clonotype was seen at least ten times. The chain uses TRBV6-5 and TRBJ1-2, with D tentatively TRBD1 (5 bases). V lost 7 bases, J lost 6 bases, and 9 bases lay in between. There are 11 residues in the CDR3. Per germline, CDR1 MNHEY and CDR2 SVGAGI. CDR3 nucleotides: TGTGCCAGCACTGGGGGGGATGGCTACACCTTC. This translates into CASTGGDGYTF.

This clonotype was counted a few times. This rearrangement joins TRBV6-2 or TRBV6-3 to TRBJ2-3, with 7 positions matching TRBD1. Germline CDR1 reads MNHEY; CDR2 reads SVGEGT. Trimming took 2 bases from V and 1 from J; bases not matched to a gene: 6. The CDR3 consists of 16 residues. The DNA for the CDR3 is TGTGCCAGCAGTTACGGGACAGCCGCTGGCACAGATACGCAGTATTTT. Protein sequence: CASSYGTAAGTDTQYF.

This clonotype showed up many times. This rearrangement joins TRBV6-6 to TRBJ2-7, with 7 bases matching TRBD1. V lost 8 bases to trimming and J lost 0 bases; unmatched junction nucleotides: 7. This CDR3 spans 14 amino acids. Germline CDR1 and CDR2: MNHNY and SVGAGI (reference sequence). CDR3 sequence (DNA): TGTGCCAGCCTAAGGGACAGCCTCTCCTACGAGCAGTACTTC. This codes for CASLRDSLSYEQYF.

This chain joins TRBV12-3 or TRBV12-4 and TRBJ1-1; D ambiguous. The germline V and J ends were trimmed by 1 base and 5 bases, with 5 bases remaining between them. This CDR3 is built from 12 residues. The DNA of the CDR3 is TGTGCCAGCAGTTTAGGCCTGACTGAAGCTTTCTTT. Amino acids: CASSLGLTEAFF.

The chain employs TRBV7-9 and TRBJ2-1, with D possibly TRBD2 on 6 matching bases. The CDR3 covers 14 residues. Germline V gene sequence: CDR1 SEHNR, CDR2 FQNEAQ (reference sequence). Deletions cut 7 bases from V and 8 bases from J, with 18 bases between. This chain's CDR3 is CASNHGGNGYEQFF. CDR3 nucleotides: TGTGCCAGCAACCACGGGGGTAATGGGTATGAGCAGTTCTTC.

This clonotype was found many times. This chain connects TRBV6-6 to TRBJ2-7; TRBD1 agrees at 10 bases. From germline, CDR1 is MNHNY and CDR2 SVGAGI (reference sequence). This CDR3 region has 15 residues. J lost 4 bases, V lost 6 bases, and 9 bases had no gene match. CDR3 protein: CASSFQDRGRYEQYF. CDR3 coding DNA: TGTGCCAGCAGCTTCCAGGACAGGGGGAGGTACGAGCAGTACTTC.

The V call is TRBV12-3 or TRBV12-4, the J call TRBJ1-5, with a possible D match to TRBD1 (5 bases). There are 14 residues in the CDR3. V gave up 4 bases and J gave up 11 bases, with 18 bases separating them. The DNA for the CDR3 is TGTGCCAGCAGTTCTGGGGTTCACGGGGGTGCCCAGCATTTT. As protein: CASSSGVHGGAQHF.

This clonotype was recorded many times. V usage is TRBV5-5 and J usage is TRBJ2-6; 8 nucleotides agree with TRBD1. Germline CDR1 reads SGHKS; CDR2 reads YYEKEE (reference sequence). Trimming removed 2 bases from V and 3 bases from J; junction bases left unmatched: 7. The CDR3 covers 17 residues. DNA of the CDR3: TGTGCCAGCAGCTTTGCTGCAGGGGGCTTTGGGGCCAACGTCCTGACTTTC. This encodes CASSFAAGGFGANVLTF.